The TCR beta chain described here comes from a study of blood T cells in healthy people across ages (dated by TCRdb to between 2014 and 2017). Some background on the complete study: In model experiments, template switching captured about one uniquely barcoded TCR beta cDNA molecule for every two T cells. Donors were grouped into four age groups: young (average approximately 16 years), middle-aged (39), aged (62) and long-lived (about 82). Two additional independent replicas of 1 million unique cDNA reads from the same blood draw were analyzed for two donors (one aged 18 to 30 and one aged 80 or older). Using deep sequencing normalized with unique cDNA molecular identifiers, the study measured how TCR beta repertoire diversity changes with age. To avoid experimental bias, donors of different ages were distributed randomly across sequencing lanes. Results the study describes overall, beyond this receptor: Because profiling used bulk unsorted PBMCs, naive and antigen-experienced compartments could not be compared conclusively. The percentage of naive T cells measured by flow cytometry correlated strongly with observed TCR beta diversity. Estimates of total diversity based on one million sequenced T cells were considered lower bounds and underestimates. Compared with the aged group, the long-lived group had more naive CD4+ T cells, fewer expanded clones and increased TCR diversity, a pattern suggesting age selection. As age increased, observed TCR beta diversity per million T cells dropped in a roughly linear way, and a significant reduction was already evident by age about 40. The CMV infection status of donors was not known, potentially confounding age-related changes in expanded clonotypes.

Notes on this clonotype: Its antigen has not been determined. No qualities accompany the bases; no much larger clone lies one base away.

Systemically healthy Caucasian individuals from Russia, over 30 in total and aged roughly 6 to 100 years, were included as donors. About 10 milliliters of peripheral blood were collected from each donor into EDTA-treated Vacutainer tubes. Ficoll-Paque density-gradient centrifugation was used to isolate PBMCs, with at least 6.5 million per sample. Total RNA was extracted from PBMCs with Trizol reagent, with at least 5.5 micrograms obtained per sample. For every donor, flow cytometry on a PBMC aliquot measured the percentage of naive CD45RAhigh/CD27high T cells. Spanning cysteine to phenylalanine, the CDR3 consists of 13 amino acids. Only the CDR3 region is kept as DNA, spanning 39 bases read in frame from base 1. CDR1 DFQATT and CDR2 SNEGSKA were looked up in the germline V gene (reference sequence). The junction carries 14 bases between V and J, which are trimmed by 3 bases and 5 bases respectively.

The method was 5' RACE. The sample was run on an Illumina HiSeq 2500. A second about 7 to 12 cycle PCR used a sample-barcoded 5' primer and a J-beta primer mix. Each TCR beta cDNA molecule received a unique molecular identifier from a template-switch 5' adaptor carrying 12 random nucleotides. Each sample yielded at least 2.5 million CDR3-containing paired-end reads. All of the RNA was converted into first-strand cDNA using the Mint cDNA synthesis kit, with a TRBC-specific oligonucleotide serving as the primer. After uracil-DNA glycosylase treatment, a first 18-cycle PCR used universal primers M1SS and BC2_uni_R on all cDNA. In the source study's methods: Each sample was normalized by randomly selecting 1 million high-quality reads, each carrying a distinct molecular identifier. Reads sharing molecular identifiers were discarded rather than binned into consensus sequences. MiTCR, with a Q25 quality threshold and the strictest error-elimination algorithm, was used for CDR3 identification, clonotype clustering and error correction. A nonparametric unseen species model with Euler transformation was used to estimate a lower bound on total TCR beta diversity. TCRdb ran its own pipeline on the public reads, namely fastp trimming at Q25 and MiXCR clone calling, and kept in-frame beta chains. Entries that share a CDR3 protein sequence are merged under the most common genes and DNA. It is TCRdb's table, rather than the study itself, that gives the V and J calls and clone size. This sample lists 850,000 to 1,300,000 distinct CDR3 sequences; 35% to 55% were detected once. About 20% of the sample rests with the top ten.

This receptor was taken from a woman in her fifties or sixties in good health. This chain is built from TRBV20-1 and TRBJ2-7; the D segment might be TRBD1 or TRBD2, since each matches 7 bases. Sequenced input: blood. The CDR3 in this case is CSARPTGRDEQYF. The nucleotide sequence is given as TGCAGTGCTAGGCCGACAGGGAGGGACGAGCAGTACTTC.